The T cell receptor beta chain described here comes from a study of graft-versus-host responses after intestinal transplantation. Whole-study context: Induction using anti-thymocyte globulin, followed by tacrolimus and steroids for about three years, was given to all recipients. Points from the study as a whole: GvH clones surfaced in recipient marrow, some emerging earlier in ileum or blood. The study associated peak circulating GvH clone levels with early post-transplant HvG declines.

Using immunoSEQ multiplex PCR, the repertoire was profiled, and TCRdb retains in-frame clones only, with some absent. The table lists about 80,000 clones, around nine tenths of them singletons. Details on this clone: Its antigen is unknown.

The CDR3 contains 14 residues. The ends lost 7 bases at V and 0 bases at J; junction bases unmatched: 3. Germline-derived CDR1 and CDR2 are MRHNA and SNTAGT. The chain uses TRBV6-4 and TRBJ1-3; 7 bases match TRBD1. The source is a human donor who received an intestinal transplant. Sequencing was performed on unstimulated CD4+ T cells sorted from spleen or lymph node cells, taken before intestinal transplant. CDR3 in amino acids: CASKRQGSGNTIYF. For the CDR3, the DNA is TGTGCCAGCAAGCGACAGGGCTCTGGAAACACCATATATTTT.